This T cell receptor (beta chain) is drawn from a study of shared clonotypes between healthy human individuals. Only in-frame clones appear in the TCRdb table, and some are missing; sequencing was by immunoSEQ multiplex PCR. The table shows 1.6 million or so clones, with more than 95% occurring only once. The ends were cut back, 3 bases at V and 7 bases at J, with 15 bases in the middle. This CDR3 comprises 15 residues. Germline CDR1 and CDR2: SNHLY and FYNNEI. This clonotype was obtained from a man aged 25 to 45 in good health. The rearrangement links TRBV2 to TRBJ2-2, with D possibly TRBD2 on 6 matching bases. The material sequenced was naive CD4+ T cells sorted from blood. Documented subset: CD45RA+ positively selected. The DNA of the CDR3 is TGTGCCAGCAGTGATACAACGGGAGTTGGCGGGGAGCTGTTTTTT. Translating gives CASSDTTGVGGELFF.